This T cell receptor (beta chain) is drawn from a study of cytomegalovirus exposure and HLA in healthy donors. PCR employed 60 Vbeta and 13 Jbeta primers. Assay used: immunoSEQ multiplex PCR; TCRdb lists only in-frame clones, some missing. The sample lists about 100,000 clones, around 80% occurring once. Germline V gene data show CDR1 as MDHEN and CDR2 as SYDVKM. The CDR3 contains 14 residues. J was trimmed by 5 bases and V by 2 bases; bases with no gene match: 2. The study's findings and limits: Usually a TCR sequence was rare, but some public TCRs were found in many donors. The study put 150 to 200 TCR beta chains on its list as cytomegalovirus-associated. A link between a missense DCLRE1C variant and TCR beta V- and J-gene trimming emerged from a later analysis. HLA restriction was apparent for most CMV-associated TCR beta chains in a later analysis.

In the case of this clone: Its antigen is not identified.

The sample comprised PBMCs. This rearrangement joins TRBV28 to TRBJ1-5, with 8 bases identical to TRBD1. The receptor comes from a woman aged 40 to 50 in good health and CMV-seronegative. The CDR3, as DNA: TGTGCCAGCAGTTTAGCGACAGGGGATCAGCCCCAGCATTTT. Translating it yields CASSLATGDQPQHF.